This T cell receptor beta chain was documented in a study of T-cell reconstitution after alpha-beta-depleted transplantation in children. This clonotype has more than one count but fewer than ten. The antigen remains undetermined. A TCRbeta library incorporating unique molecular identifiers was prepared. TCRdb reanalysed the PCR reads using MiXCR and keeps one entry per CDR3 protein. The repertoire has hundreds of thousands of distinct CDR3 sequences, about an eighth of them found once; the top ten carry around 0.76%. Study conclusions and caveats: Once a year had passed after transplant, T-cell counts and diversity came mostly from newly produced T cells. Expanded clones from the graft, numbering several hundred, reportedly supplied alpha-beta T cells about two months after transplant. At day 60, the high TCRbeta diversity found in some patients originated from recipient T cells and thymic progenitors that had survived.

The CDR3 is made up of 16 amino acids. V shed 9 bases and J 2 bases; nucleotides not matched to a gene: 11. Germline V gene sequence: CDR1 SGHTS, CDR2 YDEGEE. This clonotype was sampled from a girl aged 2-10 years with congenital amegakaryocytic thrombocytopenia, due to receive a stem cell transplant. The sample consisted of PBMCs, taken before TCRalphabeta/CD19-depleted stem cell transplant. The chain couples TRBV5-8 to TRBJ2-7, with 13 bases identical to TRBD2. The CDR3 spells CATRDRLAGGTYEQYF. The DNA of the CDR3 is TGTGCCACCCGAGACAGACTAGCGGGGGGAACCTACGAGCAGTACTTC.